These T cell receptor beta chains were read from a single sample in a study of T cell responses to AZD1222 COVID-19 vaccine. Measured with immunoSEQ multiplex PCR; TCRdb has only the in-frame clones, and not every one. Of over 130,000 clones in the sample, around 89% were seen once. Sequenced here: peripheral blood, sampled on day 0 of AZD1222 vaccination. These receptors all come from an adult in good health. Both conserved end residues are part of each CDR3. A D gene is named only where the DNA matches it firmly. Rows may omit the clone size; those that give it use once, few, many or a size class.

>TRBJ1-1|-|TRBV5-1|-
CASSTHLGRRYTEAFF
TGCGCCAGCAGCACACACCTGGGCAGGAGGTACACTGAAGCTTTCTTT
>TRBJ1-3|-|TRBV14|-
CASSYSYGRSSGNTIYF
TGTGCCAGCAGCTATTCTTACGGGCGCAGCTCTGGAAACACCATATATTTT
>TRBJ1-2|-|TRBV3-1/TRBV3-2|-
CASSQLTGFLYGYTF
TGTGCCAGCAGCCAGTTAACAGGATTCCTCTATGGCTACACCTTC
>TRBJ1-2|-|TRBV7-9|once
CASSLQGTNYGYTF
TGTGCCAGCAGTCTCCAGGGTACTAACTATGGCTACACCTTC
>TRBJ1-6|-|TRBV27|-
CASSPPLSPLHF
TGTGCCAGCAGTCCGCCGCTTTCACCCCTCCACTTT
>TRBJ2-3|-|TRBV24-1|once
CATSDHSPTDTQYF
TGTGCCACCAGTGACCACTCCCCCACAGATACGCAGTATTTT
>TRBJ1-6|TRBD1|TRBV3-1/TRBV3-2|-
CASSPRTGGSPLHF
TGTGCCAGCAGCCCTAGGACAGGGGGTTCACCCCTCCACTTT
>TRBJ1-1|TRBD1|TRBV9|-
CASSTPTGGLGQAFF
TGTGCCAGCAGCACGCCCACAGGGGGCCTAGGACAAGCTTTCTTT
>TRBJ1-4|-|TRBV3-1/TRBV3-2|-
CASSRGSGEKLFF
TGTGCCAGCTCCCGGGGGAGCGGAGAAAAACTGTTTTTT
>TRBJ1-4|-|TRBV6-5|-
CASSNPGKEKLFF
TGTGCCAGCAGTAATCCAGGGAAAGAAAAACTGTTTTTT
>TRBJ2-1|-|TRBV10-2|-
CASSESIGASRYNEQFF
TGCGCCAGCAGTGAGTCAATCGGGGCTAGCCGCTACAATGAGCAGTTCTTC
>TRBJ1-5|TRBD1|TRBV19|-
CASSTNWDRGGVYGNQPQHF
TGTGCCAGTAGTACGAACTGGGACAGGGGAGGGGTATATGGCAATCAGCCCCAGCATTTT
>TRBJ1-4|-|TRBV7-9|-
CASSFARAGEKLFF
TGTGCCAGCAGCTTCGCCCGAGCCGGTGAAAAACTGTTTTTT
>TRBJ2-1|TRBD2|TRBV3-1/TRBV3-2|few
CASSQVLAGEAISYNEQFF
TGTGCCAGCAGCCAAGTTCTAGCGGGAGAGGCTATTTCCTACAATGAGCAGTTCTTC
>TRBJ1-2|TRBD1|TRBV2|once
CASRAGQARGYTF
TGTGCCAGCAGAGCCGGACAGGCCAGAGGCTACACCTTC
>TRBJ1-1|TRBD1|TRBV29-1|-
CSARTGLTTEAFF
TGCAGCGCCCGGACAGGTTTAACAACTGAAGCTTTCTTT
>TRBJ1-1|-|TRBV7-6|-
CASSLAVVAGANTEAFF
TGTGCCAGCAGCTTAGCGGTGGTGGCGGGGGCGAACACTGAAGCTTTCTTT
>TRBJ2-7|TRBD1|TRBV4-1|-
CASSRTGTAREQYF
TGCGCCAGCAGCCGGACCGGGACAGCACGGGAGCAGTACTTC
>TRBJ1-1|-|TRBV12-3/TRBV12-4|-
CASSFGRATEAFF
TGTGCCAGCAGTTTCGGCCGGGCCACTGAAGCTTTCTTT
>TRBJ2-3|-|TRBV12-3/TRBV12-4|-
CASTLTDTQYF
TGTGCCAGCACCCTCACAGATACGCAGTATTTT
>TRBJ1-2|-|TRBV23-1|-
CASRMEGETYGYTF
TGCGCCAGCAGGATGGAGGGGGAGACCTATGGCTACACCTTC
>TRBJ1-5|TRBD1|TRBV9|-
CASSAGTANNQPQHF
TGTGCCAGCAGCGCCGGGACAGCTAACAATCAGCCCCAGCATTTT
>TRBJ1-2|TRBD1|TRBV6-5|-
CASSYSGQVSLGYTF
TGTGCCAGCAGTTACTCAGGACAGGTTTCCCTAGGCTACACCTTC
>TRBJ1-5|-|TRBV28|-
CASSLQPQHF
TGTGCCAGCAGCCTTCAGCCCCAGCATTTT
>TRBJ1-4|-|TRBV4-1|-
CASSQTELANEKLFF
TGCGCCAGCAGCCAAACCGAGTTGGCTAATGAAAAACTGTTTTTT
>TRBJ1-3|TRBD1|TRBV5-5|-
CASSLFAGQGVGNTIYF
TGTGCCAGCAGCTTGTTCGCCGGACAGGGTGTTGGAAACACCATATATTTT
>TRBJ1-1|-|TRBV6-5|-
CASSSGGVDTEAFF
TGTGCCAGCAGTTCGGGGGGGGTGGACACTGAAGCTTTCTTT
>TRBJ1-2|TRBD1|TRBV6-4|-
CASSQAGTGGSGYTF
TGTGCCAGCAGTCAAGCCGGGACAGGGGGCAGTGGCTACACCTTC
>TRBJ2-1|TRBD2|TRBV7-9|-
CASSSRLAGRYEQFF
TGTGCCAGCAGCTCGAGACTAGCGGGAAGATATGAGCAGTTCTTC
>TRBJ2-7|TRBD1|TRBV25-1|-
CASSDYRGRSAQYF
TGTGCCAGCAGTGATTACAGGGGTAGGTCAGCGCAGTACTTC
>TRBJ1-1|-|TRBV5-4|-
CASSLLGQPNTEAFF
TGTGCCAGCAGCTTGTTGGGGCAGCCGAACACTGAAGCTTTCTTT
>TRBJ1-1|TRBD1|TRBV6-6|-
CASSYGTAKMNTEAFF
TGTGCCAGCAGTTACGGGACAGCCAAAATGAACACTGAAGCTTTCTTT
>TRBJ1-2|-|TRBV5-1|-
CASKRTDGYTF
TGCGCCAGCAAACGGACAGATGGCTACACCTTC
>TRBJ2-5|-|TRBV10-1|-
CASSATAGWETQYF
TGCGCCAGCAGTGCAACCGCGGGGTGGGAGACCCAGTACTTC
>TRBJ2-1|TRBD2|TRBV5-5|-
CASSLGTSGRWQQFF
TGTGCCAGCAGCTTGGGAACTAGCGGGAGGTGGCAGCAGTTCTTC
>TRBJ1-2|-|TRBV5-5|-
CASSLDSYGYTF
TGTGCCAGCAGCCTCGACAGTTATGGCTACACCTTC
>TRBJ2-1|TRBD2|TRBV19|-
CASSIGTRLNEQFF
TGTGCCAGTAGTATAGGGACTAGACTGAATGAGCAGTTCTTC
>TRBJ2-1|-|TRBV5-5|-
CASSLVTVNYNEQFF
TGTGCCAGCAGCTTGGTTACAGTCAACTACAATGAGCAGTTCTTC
>TRBJ2-4|-|TRBV12-3/TRBV12-4|-
CASSLNRVNIQYF
TGTGCCAGCAGTTTAAACAGAGTAAACATTCAGTACTTC
>TRBJ1-1|TRBD1|TRBV3-1/TRBV3-2|-
CARRFSDRDRTEAFF
TGTGCCCGGCGTTTCTCGGACAGGGACCGCACTGAAGCTTTCTTT
>TRBJ2-6|TRBD1|TRBV19|-
CASSIGWRTGVLKLNVLTF
TGTGCCAGTAGTATAGGGTGGAGGACAGGGGTATTAAAGTTGAACGTCCTGACTTTC
>TRBJ1-2|TRBD1|TRBV15|-
CATSREGTDRGLTGYTF
TGTGCCACCAGCAGAGAAGGGACGGACAGGGGGCTGACTGGCTACACCTTC
>TRBJ1-6|-|TRBV7-3|-
CASSVRNNSPLHF
TGTGCCAGCAGTGTTCGTAATAATTCACCCCTCCACTTT
>TRBJ2-3|TRBD2|TRBV19|-
CASSISSRASGYTQYF
TGTGCCAGTAGTATCTCCTCCCGTGCTAGCGGGTATACGCAGTATTTT
>TRBJ2-1|-|TRBV18|-
CASSLSDYNEQFF
TGTGCCAGCTCCCTCTCAGACTACAATGAGCAGTTCTTC
>TRBJ2-2|-|TRBV3-1/TRBV3-2|-
CASSQGLGTGELFF
TGTGCCAGCAGCCAGGGTTTAGGCACCGGGGAGCTGTTTTTT
>TRBJ2-1|TRBD2|TRBV29-1|once
CSVDMQREGGEQFF
TGCAGCGTTGATATGCAGCGGGAGGGCGGGGAGCAGTTCTTC
>TRBJ2-1|-|TRBV9|-
CASSPDGNNEQFF
TGTGCCAGCAGCCCAGACGGAAACAATGAGCAGTTCTTC
>TRBJ2-2|-|TRBV27|-
CASSLHQNTGELFF
TGTGCCAGCAGTTTGCACCAAAACACCGGGGAGCTGTTTTTT
>TRBJ1-1|-|TRBV7-6|-
CASSLGDGIEAFF
TGTGCCAGCAGCTTAGGCGACGGGATCGAAGCTTTCTTT
>TRBJ1-3|-|TRBV27|-
CASSQQGVDTIYF
TGTGCCAGCAGTCAACAGGGTGTAGACACCATATATTTT
>TRBJ1-2|-|TRBV5-6|-
CASSFGAGGYTF
TGTGCCAGCAGCTTCGGGGCCGGAGGCTACACCTTC
>TRBJ1-4|-|TRBV5-1|-
CASSFDLATNEKLFF
TGCGCCAGCAGCTTCGATTTGGCAACTAATGAAAAACTGTTTTTT